A selection of T cell receptor beta chains follows, all from one sample in a study of human T cells and chemical hapten exposure. MiXCR was run by TCRdb on the RACE reads, yielding one entry per CDR3 protein. This repertoire shows 300,000 to 450,000 distinct CDR3 sequences, about 5% found once; its top ten account for over 7%. The sample consisted of whole blood, taken in connection with sensitization to the hapten diphenylcyclopropenone (DPC). These receptors all stem from a young woman with alopecia areata. Some clones in this sample may be carry-over from other donors' samples. CDR3s include the opening cysteine and the closing phenylalanine or tryptophan. D genes are given only for firm matches. A clone size is listed for some rows: how often the clone was seen (once, few, many), or a class if it is expanded.

>TRBV6-2/TRBV6-3|many|.|TRBJ1-1
CASSYSAVAEAFF
TGTGCCAGCAGTTACTCCGCTGTAGCTGAAGCTTTCTTT
>TRBV5-1|.|.|TRBJ1-1
CASSLAGGDIATEAFF
TGCGCCAGCAGCTTGGCTGGGGGAGACATTGCGACTGAAGCTTTCTTT
>TRBV12-3/TRBV12-4|.|TRBD2|TRBJ2-1
CASGTGLGDNEQFF
TGTGCCAGCGGGACGGGACTAGGAGACAATGAGCAGTTCTTC
>TRBV7-9|few|TRBD1|TRBJ2-1
CASSLAKGQGVYNEQFF
TGTGCCAGCAGCTTGGCTAAGGGGCAGGGGGTCTACAATGAGCAGTTCTTC
>TRBV5-1|many|TRBD1|TRBJ2-4
CASSLAGTGSGNIQYF
TGCGCCAGCAGCTTGGCCGGGACAGGGTCGGGAAACATTCAGTACTTC
>TRBV3-1|few|.|TRBJ2-3
CASSQGQGRSADTQYF
TGTGCCAGCAGCCAAGGGCAGGGTCGTTCCGCAGATACGCAGTATTTT
>TRBV11-3|many|TRBD1|TRBJ2-1
CASSRMGTGGTGEQFF
TGTGCCAGCAGCCGGATGGGGACAGGGGGTACGGGTGAGCAGTTCTTC
>TRBV28|few|TRBD1|TRBJ2-7
CASSFPPGTGIYEQYF
TGTGCCAGCAGTTTCCCGCCCGGGACAGGGATCTACGAGCAGTACTTC
>TRBV6-2/TRBV6-3|few|.|TRBJ2-2
CASSYWETGELFF
TGTGCCAGCAGTTACTGGGAAACCGGGGAGCTGTTTTTT
>TRBV6-5|many|.|TRBJ1-5
CASSPGGTGVSPHF
TGTGCCAGCAGTCCTGGGGGCACCGGGGTATCCCCGCATTTT
>TRBV11-2|.|.|TRBJ1-5
CASSLSTGLDNQPQHF
TGTGCCAGCAGCTTATCGACGGGATTAGACAATCAGCCCCAGCATTTT
>TRBV6-5|few|.|TRBJ2-4
CASSFSSSWAKNIQYF
TGTGCCAGCAGTTTTTCCTCATCCTGGGCCAAAAACATTCAGTACTTC
>TRBV12-3/TRBV12-4|few|TRBD1|TRBJ1-5
CASRRDRGNNQPQHF
TGTGCCAGCAGGAGGGACAGGGGAAACAATCAGCCCCAGCATTTT
>TRBV27|many|.|TRBJ1-2
CASSLYSTGRGRGYTF
TGTGCCAGCAGTTTATACTCCACAGGGCGAGGTCGTGGCTACACCTTC
>TRBV9|.|TRBD2|TRBJ2-2
CASTTSGGANTGELFF
TGTGCCAGCACGACTAGCGGGGGGGCCAACACCGGGGAGCTGTTTTTT
>TRBV20-1|few|.|TRBJ1-6
CSARDAGPDGDGSPLHF
TGCAGTGCTAGAGATGCGGGGCCGGACGGAGACGGATCACCCCTCCACTTT
>TRBV6-1|many|.|TRBJ2-3
CASDRTVRTDTQYF
TGTGCCAGCGACAGGACAGTCCGCACAGATACGCAGTATTTT
>TRBV5-4|few|.|TRBJ2-6
CASSLDSFSGANVLTF
TGTGCCAGCAGCTTGGACAGCTTCTCTGGGGCCAACGTCCTGACTTTC
>TRBV5-4|.|.|TRBJ2-3
CASSLGSSRSTDTQYF
TGTGCCAGCAGCTTGGGTTCAAGCAGAAGCACAGATACGCAGTATTTT
>TRBV29-1|many|.|TRBJ2-1
CSVSGGAINEQFF
TGCAGCGTCAGTGGGGGGGCTATCAATGAGCAGTTCTTC
>TRBV28|many|.|TRBJ2-4
CASSLWLAKNIQYF
TGTGCCAGCAGTTTATGGCTAGCCAAAAACATTCAGTACTTC
>TRBV10-3|many|TRBD1|TRBJ2-3
CASSFWRTGDTSNTQYF
TGTGCCTCTAGTTTTTGGCGGACAGGGGATACGTCCAATACGCAGTATTTT
>TRBV9|many|.|TRBJ2-7
CASSVGDTEQYF
TGTGCCAGCAGCGTAGGAGACACTGAGCAGTACTTC
>TRBV2|.|.|TRBJ1-1
CASRTVLNTEAFF
TGTGCCAGTCGGACAGTCTTAAACACTGAAGCTTTCTTT
>TRBV4-3|few|.|TRBJ2-7
CASSQRGGLYEQYF
TGCGCCAGCAGCCAGCGAGGTGGGCTCTACGAGCAGTACTTC
>TRBV29-1|many|TRBD1|TRBJ2-7
CSVAADRVEGQYF
TGCAGCGTCGCCGCAGACAGGGTTGAAGGGCAGTACTTC
>TRBV20-1|.|.|TRBJ1-3
CSAAGERASGNTIYF
TGCAGTGCCGCGGGTGAGAGGGCTTCTGGAAACACCATATATTTT
>TRBV10-3|.|TRBD1|TRBJ2-1
CAIGRQGTWSYNEQFF
TGTGCCATCGGCCGACAGGGGACGTGGTCCTACAATGAGCAGTTCTTC
>TRBV4-3|few|.|TRBJ1-5
CASSQDWILSNQPQHF
TGCGCCAGCAGCCAAGATTGGATTCTTAGCAATCAGCCCCAGCATTTT
>TRBV4-1|few|TRBD1|TRBJ1-5
CASSRPTGNQPQHF
TGCGCCAGCAGCCGGCCGACAGGGAATCAGCCCCAGCATTTT
>TRBV4-3|medium-sized|.|TRBJ2-7
CASSHLALGQYEQYF
TGCGCCAGCAGCCACCTGGCCCTGGGGCAGTACGAGCAGTACTTC
>TRBV7-2|many|.|TRBJ2-3
CASSPTASTDTQYF
TGTGCCAGCAGCCCAACAGCTAGCACAGATACGCAGTATTTT
>TRBV11-1|many|.|TRBJ2-4
CASSPILNIQYF
TGTGCCAGCAGCCCGATCTTGAACATTCAGTACTTC
>TRBV7-8|many|.|TRBJ1-5
CASSKGLRESNQPQHF
TGTGCCAGCAGCAAAGGTTTAAGAGAGAGCAATCAGCCCCAGCATTTT
>TRBV27|.|TRBD1|TRBJ1-5
CASSSTGGFGQPQHF
TGTGCCAGCAGTTCGACAGGGGGCTTTGGTCAGCCCCAGCATTTT
>TRBV27|many|.|TRBJ2-5
CASSRSMVGETQYF
TGTGCCAGCAGTCGCTCGATGGTGGGGGAGACCCAGTACTTC
>TRBV6-2/TRBV6-3|many|.|TRBJ1-5
CASTGGRDQPQHF
TGTGCCAGCACCGGGGGTAGGGATCAGCCCCAGCATTTT
>TRBV7-3|few|.|TRBJ2-3
CASSFTGRATDTQYF
TGTGCCAGCAGCTTTACAGGGAGGGCCACAGATACGCAGTATTTT
>TRBV20-1|.|.|TRBJ2-3
CSAPGHPRDTQYF
TGCAGTGCTCCAGGACACCCCCGGGATACGCAGTATTTT
>TRBV27|many|.|TRBJ1-5
CASSLRRSNQPQHF
TGTGCCAGCAGTTTACGACGGAGCAATCAGCCCCAGCATTTT
>TRBV9|many|TRBD1|TRBJ1-3
CASSPGQGSGNTIYF
TGTGCCAGCAGCCCGGGACAGGGAAGTGGAAACACCATATATTTT
>TRBV12-3/TRBV12-4|few|.|TRBJ1-1
CASSFSEGIEAFF
TGTGCCAGCAGTTTTAGTGAGGGAATTGAAGCTTTCTTT
>TRBV7-9|.|TRBD1|TRBJ2-5
CASSPQGFQETQYF
TGTGCCAGCAGTCCACAGGGGTTCCAAGAGACCCAGTACTTC
>TRBV2|many|.|TRBJ1-5
CASSELSNQPQHF
TGTGCCAGCAGTGAACTAAGCAATCAGCCCCAGCATTTT